Listed below are T cell receptor beta chains from one sample, sequenced in a study of blood T cells in healthy people across ages. TCRdb itself ran the 5' RACE reads through MiXCR, one entry per CDR3 protein. Counted here are about 1.8 million distinct CDR3 sequences, 49% occurring once; the ten biggest clones make up 2.1%. Sequencing was performed on blood. The receptor source for this set is a woman between 40 and 55 years old in good health. Both conserved end residues are part of each CDR3. The D gene is left open where the match is weak. Clone size, where shown, is once, few, many, or a class for clones that have expanded.

TGTGCCATCAGTGGCGGACAGGATAGAGATACGCAGTATTTT,CAISGGQDRDTQYF,TRBJ2-3,-,TRBV10-3,TRBD1
TGTGCCAGCAGTTACAGATCGAAGAAGCCAGATACGCAGTATTTT,CASSYRSKKPDTQYF,TRBJ2-3,-,TRBV6-2/TRBV6-3,-
TGTGCCAGCAGCTCCAACGTACTAGGTACGTGGGCAGAGACCCAGTACTTC,CASSSNVLGTWAETQYF,TRBJ2-5,-,TRBV28,-
TGTGCCAGCAGCTTAGGTACGGCTAGCGAGCAGTACTTC,CASSLGTASEQYF,TRBJ2-7,-,TRBV13,-
TGTGCCAGCAGCTTAGGCCCACAAAGACGAGGGCAGTACTTC,CASSLGPQRRGQYF,TRBJ2-7,-,TRBV7-2,-
TGTGCCACCAGTGATACCGGGGAGGGCTACACCTTC,CATSDTGEGYTF,TRBJ1-2,-,TRBV24-1,-
TGCGCCAGCAGCCAAGATTTAGCGGGGGGCAACAATGAGCAGTTCTTC,CASSQDLAGGNNEQFF,TRBJ2-1,few,TRBV4-3,TRBD2
TGTGCCAGTACCCCCCTGCAGGATCCGAATCAGCCCCAGCATTTT,CASTPLQDPNQPQHF,TRBJ1-5,once,TRBV19,-
TGTGCCAGCAGCGCAGGGAGGGGGAGCTCCTACGAGCAGTACTTC,CASSAGRGSSYEQYF,TRBJ2-7,-,TRBV7-8,-
TGTACCAGCAGCATACTAGATACGCAGTATTTT,CTSSILDTQYF,TRBJ2-3,-,TRBV11-2,-
TGTGCCAGCAGTGCGAGGGACACTAGTTACAATGAGCAGTTCTTC,CASSARDTSYNEQFF,TRBJ2-1,-,TRBV12-3/TRBV12-4,-
TGTGCCAGCAGTAACCCACAGGGGACAAAAAACATTCAGTACTTC,CASSNPQGTKNIQYF,TRBJ2-4,-,TRBV6-2/TRBV6-3,TRBD1
TGTGCCAGCACCCCTACTACTAGCGGACTATACAATGAGCAGTTCTTC,CASTPTTSGLYNEQFF,TRBJ2-1,few,TRBV4-2,TRBD2
TGTGCCAGCAGGCCAGGGGCTAACCATGGCTACACCTTC,CASRPGANHGYTF,TRBJ1-2,few,TRBV6-5,-
TGCAGCGTGGGGGACAGGATCAAACTGTTTTTT,CSVGDRIKLFF,TRBJ1-4,-,TRBV29-1,TRBD1
TGTGCCAGCAGCCAACTGCCCGGGGGCGGCGGCTCCTACAATGAGCAGTTCTTC,CASSQLPGGGGSYNEQFF,TRBJ2-1,-,TRBV7-8,-
TGCGCCAGCAGCCCACGGACAGGGATAGCGCAGTATTTT,CASSPRTGIAQYF,TRBJ2-3,-,TRBV5-1,TRBD1
TGTGCCACCAGCAACGCGGGGGCCTACAATGAGCAGTTCTTC,CATSNAGAYNEQFF,TRBJ2-1,-,TRBV15,TRBD2
TGTGCCAGCAGCTTTGCCCCGTTGGGGGGGAATGGGGCCACAGATACGCAGTATTTT,CASSFAPLGGNGATDTQYF,TRBJ2-3,-,TRBV7-9,TRBD2
TGTGCCAGCAGACTTGCAGGGGGATTATTCTCCTACGAGCAGTACTTC,CASRLAGGLFSYEQYF,TRBJ2-7,-,TRBV11-2,TRBD1
TGTGCCAGCAGCCAAGAAATCGGATTAGCCAAAAACATTCAGTACTTC,CASSQEIGLAKNIQYF,TRBJ2-4,few,TRBV4-2,-
TGTGCCAGCAGCGTCGGGGGGGCGTACGAGACCCAGTACTTC,CASSVGGAYETQYF,TRBJ2-5,few,TRBV9,TRBD2
TGCGCCAGCAGCCAAGGACTGGGGGCGGATACGCAGTATTTT,CASSQGLGADTQYF,TRBJ2-3,few,TRBV4-3,-
TGCAGCGTTGTTCAGGGTTTTACAGATACGCAGTATTTT,CSVVQGFTDTQYF,TRBJ2-3,few,TRBV29-1,-
TGTGCCGGGGCTTTGGGGCAGATTAACACCGGGGAGCTGTTTTTT,CAGALGQINTGELFF,TRBJ2-2,-,TRBV7-2,-
TGTGCCAGCAGCGAGCAGACTAGCGGGGGGGCGAATGAGCAGTACTTC,CASSEQTSGGANEQYF,TRBJ2-5,-,TRBV11-1,TRBD2
TGTGCCAGCAGTTTTGGTCCCGGGGAGCTGTTTTTT,CASSFGPGELFF,TRBJ2-2,few,TRBV5-6,-
TGTGCCAGCAGAGCAGGGGATTGGGATTCACCCCTCCACTTT,CASRAGDWDSPLHF,TRBJ1-6,-,TRBV25-1,-
TGCAGTGCTAGAGATTGGGGACAACTCGCCTCACCCCTCCACTTT,CSARDWGQLASPLHF,TRBJ1-6,few,TRBV20-1,-
TGCAGTGCTAGATACAGGGTAGTCTACGAGCAGTACTTC,CSARYRVVYEQYF,TRBJ2-7,few,TRBV20-1,-
TGCAGCGTTGAAGATCCGGTAGGGGGCAATGGCTACACCTTC,CSVEDPVGGNGYTF,TRBJ1-2,once,TRBV29-1,TRBD1
TGCAGCCCCGACCCCGCTAGCGGGGGCAATGAGCAGTTCTTC,CSPDPASGGNEQFF,TRBJ2-1,-,TRBV20-1,TRBD2
TGTGCCAGCAGCGTATTAAGCGGTGGGAGAGAGACCCAGTACTTC,CASSVLSGGRETQYF,TRBJ2-5,-,TRBV9,-
TGCAGTGCTAGCCTCCCCACCTTGGAAGGCTACACCTTC,CSASLPTLEGYTF,TRBJ1-2,-,TRBV20-1,-
TGTGCCAGCAGCCGACAGGGCTATAACTATGGCTACACCTTC,CASSRQGYNYGYTF,TRBJ1-2,few,TRBV12-3/TRBV12-4,TRBD1
TGTGCCAGCAGTGAAGCAAGCGAGCTAGCCTCAAACACCGGGGAGCTGTTTTTT,CASSEASELASNTGELFF,TRBJ2-2,-,TRBV6-1,-
TGTGCCAGCAGCTTACTAGCGGGGGGACGAGATACGCAGTATTTT,CASSLLAGGRDTQYF,TRBJ2-3,-,TRBV28,TRBD2
TGCAGCGTTGTACCACGGGCTAGCACAGATACGCAGTATTTT,CSVVPRASTDTQYF,TRBJ2-3,few,TRBV29-1,-
TGCGCCAGCAGCTTTCGCGGGGCCGTCTACAATGAGCAGTTCTTC,CASSFRGAVYNEQFF,TRBJ2-1,-,TRBV5-1,-
TGCAGTGCCGAGAATGACAGCTATGGCTACACCTTC,CSAENDSYGYTF,TRBJ1-2,once,TRBV20-1,-
TGCAGTGCTCCGTCTATGGGGGGCTACACCTTC,CSAPSMGGYTF,TRBJ1-2,-,TRBV20-1,-
TGTGCCAGCAGCCGCCCTGCTGGCGGGGGGACCTACAATGAGCAGTTCTTC,CASSRPAGGGTYNEQFF,TRBJ2-1,many,TRBV7-2,TRBD2
TGTGCCAGCAGCCGGACGGCCAACTCGGGCTACACCTTC,CASSRTANSGYTF,TRBJ1-2,-,TRBV12-3/TRBV12-4,-
TGTGCCAGCAGTGTAATGGCGGGGGATACCTACGAGCAGTACTTC,CASSVMAGDTYEQYF,TRBJ2-7,few,TRBV6-5,TRBD2
TGCGCCAGCAGCCAAGACTGGGACAGCGCAATCTATGGCTACACCTTC,CASSQDWDSAIYGYTF,TRBJ1-2,-,TRBV4-3,TRBD1